This T cell receptor beta chain was recorded in a study of post-analysis software for immune sequencing data. With 4 bases removed from V and 1 base from J, the gap between germline ends came to 14 bases. The V gene's germline CDR1 is SEHNR and CDR2 FQNEAQ (reference sequence). This CDR3 has 16 residues. Of note for this clonotype: Its antigen remains unidentified.

Study outcomes and limitations: Patients carried several TRBV segments more frequently than controls did, and TRBV5-6, TRBV5-1 and TRBV20-1 were among them. Strong co-clustering by F measure was evident for samples that had been prepared in the same batch. Controls significantly exceeded multiple sclerosis patients in normalized Chao1 diversity.

TCR beta cDNA libraries had unique molecular identifiers. MiXCR, run by TCRdb on the PCR reads, gives a single entry per CDR3 protein. The repertoire consists of roughly 800,000 distinct CDR3 sequences, with around 46% occurring once and the leading ten covering roughly 4.9%. The origin of this receptor is a girl between 10 and 17 years old with multiple sclerosis. Sequencing was performed on blood. This rearrangement joins TRBV7-9 to TRBJ2-1; D possibly corresponds to TRBD2 (5 bases). The CDR3 spells CASSSGGFRSYNEQFF. The CDR3 DNA follows: TGTGCCAGCAGCTCGGGCGGGTTTCGATCCTACAATGAGCAGTTCTTC.